The entry that follows covers one TCR beta chain sequence. This clonotype has more than one count but fewer than ten. Its antigen has not been determined. No per-base quality is available; no much larger clone lies one base away. Spanning cysteine to phenylalanine, the CDR3 consists of 15 amino acids. Only the CDR3 DNA is retained, 45 bases long and in frame from the first base. The junction carries 19 bases between V and J, which are trimmed by 4 bases and 6 bases respectively. CDR1 and CDR2 are drawn from the germline V gene: LGHNA, YNFKEQ. The data originate from a study of T cells after yellow fever vaccination (dated 2019 in TCRdb). Concerning the study at large: The SMART-Seq v4 Ultra Low Input RNA kit was used to prepare libraries from fractions with low cell numbers. To track T-cell clones before and after primary and booster YFV17D yellow fever vaccination, bulk TCR alpha and beta repertoires were sequenced longitudinally. Blood was collected at multiple timepoints before and after primary and secondary immunization, and bulk PBMC replicates and cell subsets were isolated. The cohort comprised two healthy male donors, one aged 18 to 30 and one aged 30 to 40 years.

TCR cDNA was synthesized by 5'RACE template switching, through which a universal primer site and unique molecular identifiers were introduced. cDNA synthesis was primed from both the TCR alpha and TCR beta constant segments. Libraries were amplified in two PCR steps, with sample barcodes and sequencing adapters added in the second step. Sequencing of libraries was done on Illumina HiSeq 2500 (2x100 bp) or NovaSeq (2x150 bp). The paper's data handling went like this. MIGEC was used to demultiplex reads and collapse the reads into UMI consensus sequences, and MiXCR was used for V(D)J alignment. Clonotypes responding to the vaccine were identified with edgeR on replicate PBMC samples, with the criteria of FDR below 0.01 and a log2 fold change above 5 up to day 15. Each bulk clonotype was labeled CD4 or CD8 based on which sequenced repertoire, CD4 or CD8, contained the clonotype at higher abundance. The raw public data were reprocessed by TCRdb itself: fastp quality trimming at Q25, MiXCR clonotype calling, in-frame beta chains only. Each record represents a unique CDR3 protein, reported with the most common genes and DNA among its rows. The V and J calls were not made by the authors but by TCRdb's processing. The table for this sample lists roughly 500,000 distinct CDR3 sequences; over 15% of them were counted only once. The top ten hold roughly an eighth of the sample.

The research as a whole found: After the booster, most of the clones that had expanded following primary vaccination were detected again (almost 98% of CD4 and roughly nine tenths of CD8), which suggests that memory was broadly maintained. A small share of clonotypes was detected in both CD4 and CD8 compartments, with the overlap likely arising from convergent recombination. Computational filtering was needed because FACS-sorted repertoires could contain abundant contaminating clonotypes from the bulk population. Compared with the primary T-cell response, the secondary T-cell response was weaker but faster, peaking on day 5 rather than day 15. Because the study included only a couple of donors, the extent to which the findings can be generalized is limited.

The sample's treatment or condition label, decoded: live attenuated yellow fever vaccine strain. At each blood-draw timepoint, two biological replicates of bulk PBMCs were collected. A standard Ficoll-Paque protocol was used to isolate PBMCs from peripheral blood. RNA was extracted with TriZol from bulk PBMCs, CD4 and CD8 fractions, and dextramer-positive and dextramer-negative fractions. In this chain, TRBV4-2 is recombined with TRBJ2-7; TRBD2 is possibly the D segment (5 matching bases). This TCR derives from a man aged 30-40 years who received the YFV17D yellow fever vaccine. The sample was PBMCs, taken 15 days after the yellow fever booster vaccination. The DNA reads TGTGCCAGCAGCCCCTTTGACAAAGGAGGTGGCGAGCAGTACTTC. Its protein is CASSPFDKGGGEQYF.